This entry lists 12 T cell receptor beta chains sequenced from one sample in a study of T cell changes during pregnancy in multiple sclerosis. TCRdb keeps only in-frame clones here, not all; method: immunoSEQ multiplex PCR. Here the sample spans about 96,000 clones, 92% being singletons. Material: peripheral blood, obtained in the first trimester of pregnancy. The receptors were gathered from a female donor with multiple sclerosis, enrolled in a pregnancy study.

DNA for the CDR3: TGCGCCAGCAGCCACTTAAGGGGGTCTGGCTACGAGCAGTACTTC. Translated, it gives CASSHLRGSGYEQYF. J is TRBJ2-5 and V is TRBV4-1; perhaps TRBD1 as D (6 bases). The J call is in doubt because the DNA end fits TRBJ2-7 better. Germline CDR1 and CDR2: MGHRA and YSYEKL. The CDR3 spans 15 residues.

The genes are TRBV19 and TRBJ1-5, with 8 bases lining up with TRBD1. There are 14 residues in the CDR3. J lost 4 bases, V lost 4 bases, and 3 bases had no gene match. Germline V gene sequence: CDR1 LNHDA, CDR2 SQIVND (reference sequence). Here the CDR3 reads CASSTTGGNQPQHF. The CDR3 nucleotides read TGTGCCAGTAGTACTACAGGGGGGAATCAGCCCCAGCATTTT.

The CDR3 here is CASSLGPGTAPNEQFF. For the CDR3, the DNA is TGTGCCAGCTCACTGGGGCCCGGGACAGCTCCGAATGAGCAGTTCTTC. The chain recombines TRBV18 with TRBJ2-1; the match to TRBD1 covers 7 bases. This CDR3 is 16 amino acids long. Per germline, CDR1 KGHSH and CDR2 LQKENI. The V and J ends lost 4 bases and 7 bases, in that order; junction bases with no gene match: 13.

CDR3 nucleotide sequence: TGTGCCAGCAGCCCAGGGACTAGCGGGAGGGCCAATGAGCAGTTCTTC. It encodes CASSPGTSGRANEQFF. This rearrangement joins TRBV5-4 to TRBJ2-1; 16 nucleotides match TRBD2. The CDR3 length is 16 residues. V shed 4 bases and J 6 bases; nucleotides not matched to a gene: 4. Germline CDR1 reads SGHNT; CDR2 reads YYREEE (reference sequence).

This chain uses TRBV28 with TRBJ2-2; D unclear. In germline, CDR1 is MDHEN, CDR2 SYDVKM. The V end was cut by 3 bases, the J end by 0 bases, with 11 bases between. The CDR3 runs 16 residues. CDR3 loop: CASSFVEDTNTGELFF. The CDR3 coding sequence is TGTGCCAGCAGTTTCGTCGAGGATACGAACACCGGGGAGCTGTTTTTT.

The chain joins TRBV11-2 to TRBJ2-3, with 9 positions matching TRBD1. V trimming: 5 bases; J trimming: 6 bases; junction bases outside the gene matches: 12. Germline-derived CDR1 and CDR2 are SGHAT and FQNNGV. This CDR3 contains 16 residues. The CDR3 nucleotides are TGTGCCAGCAGCGCTCCGGGACAGGGACATATTGATACGCAGTATTTT. Residues: CASSAPGQGHIDTQYF.

The genes are TRBV9 and TRBJ2-2, with 7 positions matching TRBD1. Germline CDR1 SGDLS, CDR2 YYNGEE. The CDR3 is 14 amino acids. V shed 6 bases and J 8 bases; nucleotides not matched to a gene: 10. The CDR3 region has the DNA TGTGCCAGCACAGGGACAGCCGAGCGGGGGGAGCTGTTTTTT. It encodes CASTGTAERGELFF.

The rearrangement joins TRBV19 to TRBJ2-2; a weak D match, TRBD1 (5 bases). In germline, CDR1 is LNHDA, CDR2 SQIVND (reference sequence). The V gene lost 7 bases and the J gene lost 4 bases, with 16 bases spanning the gap. The CDR3 covers 15 residues. CDR3 DNA: TGTGCCAGTATTCAAAGGGGCAGCAGCACCGGGGAGCTGTTTTTT. It specifies CASIQRGSSTGELFF.

CDR3 DNA: TGTGCCAGCAGCGTGAGCGGGAGCATATCGGACATTCAGTACTTC. Encoded protein: CASSVSGSISDIQYF. The rearrangement links TRBV9 to TRBJ2-4, with 8 bases that match TRBD2. V trimming: 2 bases; J trimming: 8 bases; junction bases outside the gene matches: 9. Germline values: CDR1 SGDLS, CDR2 YYNGEE. There are 15 residues in the CDR3.

This clone was seen just once. The V gene is TRBV9, the J gene TRBJ2-1; 10 bases fit TRBD2. Germline V lookup: CDR1 SGDLS, CDR2 YYNGEE. V lost 0 bases, J lost 11 bases, and 11 bases stayed unmatched. The CDR3 loop spans 16 amino acids. CDR3 bases: TGTGCCAGCAGCGTAGAGGGAGTAGCGGGAGGCCCAAAGCAGTTCTTC. It encodes CASSVEGVAGGPKQFF.

The chain is built from TRBV28 and TRBJ1-2; 8 bases are a match to TRBD1. The V gene's germline CDR1 is MDHEN and CDR2 SYDVKM. The CDR3 is 17 amino acids. Trimming took 1 base from V and 5 from J; bases not matched to a gene: 12. The CDR3 nucleotides are TGTGCCAGCAGTTTATCGACCCAGGGACAGGCCCGGTATGGCTACACCTTC. Translating gives CASSLSTQGQARYGYTF.

V gene TRBV5-1 combines with J gene TRBJ2-3, with a possible D match to TRBD2 (6 bases). CDR1 is SGHRS, CDR2 YFSETQ, per germline. Trimming removed 5 bases from V and 6 bases from J, with 22 bases in between. The CDR3 is 16 amino acids. Here the CDR3 DNA reads TGCGCCAGCAGAGAAGTGCAGGGAGGTTTAAGCGATACGCAGTATTTT. Translating gives CASREVQGGLSDTQYF.